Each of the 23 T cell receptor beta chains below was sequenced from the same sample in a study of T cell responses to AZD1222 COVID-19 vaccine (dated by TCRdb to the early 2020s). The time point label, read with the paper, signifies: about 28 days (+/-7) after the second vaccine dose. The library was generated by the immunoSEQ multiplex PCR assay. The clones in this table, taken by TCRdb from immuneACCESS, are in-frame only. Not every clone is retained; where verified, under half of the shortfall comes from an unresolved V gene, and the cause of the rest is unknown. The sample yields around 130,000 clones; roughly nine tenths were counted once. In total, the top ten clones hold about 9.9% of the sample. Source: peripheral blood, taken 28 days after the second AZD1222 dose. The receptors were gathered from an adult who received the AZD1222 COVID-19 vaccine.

The CDR3 reads CASSLSSEGGGYTF. The CDR3 DNA is TGTGCCAGCAGCTTGAGTAGCGAAGGCGGTGGCTACACCTTC. The J gene is TRBJ1-2, the V gene TRBV5-4, with no clear D. Per the germline V gene, CDR1 is SGHNT and CDR2 is YYREEE (reference sequence). The CDR3 contains 14 residues. V was cut by 1 base and J by 7 bases, with 14 bases left in between.

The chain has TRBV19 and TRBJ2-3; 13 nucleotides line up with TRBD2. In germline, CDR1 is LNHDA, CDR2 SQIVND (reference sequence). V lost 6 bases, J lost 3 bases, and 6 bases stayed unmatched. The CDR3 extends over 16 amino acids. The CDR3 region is CASSPGLAGVTDTQYF. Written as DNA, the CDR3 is TGTGCCAGTAGCCCCGGACTAGCGGGGGTAACAGATACGCAGTATTTT.

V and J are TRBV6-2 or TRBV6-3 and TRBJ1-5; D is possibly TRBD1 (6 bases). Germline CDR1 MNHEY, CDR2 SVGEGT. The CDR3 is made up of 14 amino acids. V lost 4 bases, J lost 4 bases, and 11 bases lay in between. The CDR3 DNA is TGTGCCAGCAGTTGGCGCAGGGGTAATCAGCCCCAGCATTTT. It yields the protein CASSWRRGNQPQHF.

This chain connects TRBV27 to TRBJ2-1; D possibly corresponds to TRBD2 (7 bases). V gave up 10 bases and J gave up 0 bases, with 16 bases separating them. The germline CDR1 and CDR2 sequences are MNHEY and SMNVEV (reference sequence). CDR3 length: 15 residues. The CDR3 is CAISRGGGSYNEQFF. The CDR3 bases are TGTGCCATCTCGAGGGGAGGGGGCTCCTACAATGAGCAGTTCTTC.

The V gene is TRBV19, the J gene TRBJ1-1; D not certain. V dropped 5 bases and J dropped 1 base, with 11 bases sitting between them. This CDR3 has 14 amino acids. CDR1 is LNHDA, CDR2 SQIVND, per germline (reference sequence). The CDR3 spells CASSYKPQNTEAFF. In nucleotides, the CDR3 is TGTGCCAGTAGTTATAAACCCCAGAACACTGAAGCTTTCTTT.

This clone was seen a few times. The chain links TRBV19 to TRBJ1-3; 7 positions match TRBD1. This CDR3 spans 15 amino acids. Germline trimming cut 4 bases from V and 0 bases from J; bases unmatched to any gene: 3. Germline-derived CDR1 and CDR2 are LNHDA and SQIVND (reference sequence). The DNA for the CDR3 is TGTGCCAGTAGTAGGGGACAGAGCTCTGGAAACACCATATATTTT. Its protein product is CASSRGQSSGNTIYF.

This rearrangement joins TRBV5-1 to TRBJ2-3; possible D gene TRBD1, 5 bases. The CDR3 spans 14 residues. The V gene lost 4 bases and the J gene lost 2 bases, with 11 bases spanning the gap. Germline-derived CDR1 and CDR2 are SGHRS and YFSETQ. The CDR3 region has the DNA TGCGCCAGCAGCCCCGCGGACACCACAGATACGCAGTATTTT. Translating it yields CASSPADTTDTQYF.

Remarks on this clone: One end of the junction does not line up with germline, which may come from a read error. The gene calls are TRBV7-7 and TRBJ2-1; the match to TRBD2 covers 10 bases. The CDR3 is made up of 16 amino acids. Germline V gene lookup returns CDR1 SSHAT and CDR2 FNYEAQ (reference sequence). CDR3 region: CASSLQFSGGYNEQFF. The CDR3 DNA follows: TGTGCTAGCAGCTTACAGTTTAGCGGGGGGTACAATGAGCAGTTCTTC.

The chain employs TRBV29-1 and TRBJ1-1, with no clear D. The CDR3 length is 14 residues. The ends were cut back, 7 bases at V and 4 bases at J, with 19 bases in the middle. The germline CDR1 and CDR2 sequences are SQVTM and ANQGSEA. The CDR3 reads CSALESRGGTEAFF. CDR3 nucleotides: TGCAGCGCCCTCGAGTCCCGCGGCGGCACTGAAGCTTTCTTT.

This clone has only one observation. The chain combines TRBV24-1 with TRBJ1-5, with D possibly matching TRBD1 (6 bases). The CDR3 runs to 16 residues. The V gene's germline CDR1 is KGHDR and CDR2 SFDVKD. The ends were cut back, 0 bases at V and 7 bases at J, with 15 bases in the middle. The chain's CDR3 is CATSDLVRGGGQPQHF. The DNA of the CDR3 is TGTGCCACCAGTGATTTGGTGCGGGGAGGGGGGCAGCCCCAGCATTTT.

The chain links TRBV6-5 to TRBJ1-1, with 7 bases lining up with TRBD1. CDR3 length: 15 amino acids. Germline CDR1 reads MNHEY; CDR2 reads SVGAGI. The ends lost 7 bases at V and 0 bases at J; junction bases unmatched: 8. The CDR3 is CASTPTGWMNTEAFF. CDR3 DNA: TGTGCCAGCACCCCGACAGGGTGGATGAACACTGAAGCTTTCTTT.

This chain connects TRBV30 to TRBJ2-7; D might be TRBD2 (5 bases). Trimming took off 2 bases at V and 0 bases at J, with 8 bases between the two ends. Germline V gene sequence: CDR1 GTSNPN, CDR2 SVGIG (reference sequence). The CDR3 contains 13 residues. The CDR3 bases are TGTGCCTGGAGTAGAGGGAACTCCTACGAGCAGTACTTC. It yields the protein CAWSRGNSYEQYF.

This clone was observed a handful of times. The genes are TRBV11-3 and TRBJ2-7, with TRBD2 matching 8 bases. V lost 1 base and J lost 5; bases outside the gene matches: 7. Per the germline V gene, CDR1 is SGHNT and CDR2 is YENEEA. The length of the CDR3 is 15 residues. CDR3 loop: CASSLGAGEAHEQYF. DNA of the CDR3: TGTGCCAGCAGCTTAGGAGCGGGAGAAGCCCACGAGCAGTACTTC.

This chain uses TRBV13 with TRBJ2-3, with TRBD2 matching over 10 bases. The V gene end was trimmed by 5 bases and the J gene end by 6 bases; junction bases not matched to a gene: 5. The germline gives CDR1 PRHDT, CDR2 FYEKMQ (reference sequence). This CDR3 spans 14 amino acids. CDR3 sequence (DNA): TGTGCCAGCAGCCTTCAACTAGCGGGGGATACGCAGTATTTT. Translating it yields CASSLQLAGDTQYF. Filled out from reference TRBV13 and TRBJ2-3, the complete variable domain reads AAGVIQSPRHLIKEKRETATLKCYPIPRHDTVYWYQQGPGQDPQFLISFYEKMQSDKGSIPDRFSAQQFSDYHSELNMSSLELGDSALYFCASSLQLAGDTQYFGPGTRLTVL.

CDR3 residues: CASSVQGDSNQPQHF. The CDR3 bases are TGTGCCAGCAGTGTCCAAGGGGATAGCAATCAGCCCCAGCATTTT. The chain recombines TRBV6-6 with TRBJ1-5, with TRBD1 as a possible D gene (5 bases). The CDR3 loop spans 15 amino acids. V was clipped by 5 bases and J by 0 bases, with 11 bases between them. The germline V gene has CDR1 MNHNY and CDR2 SVGAGI (reference sequence).

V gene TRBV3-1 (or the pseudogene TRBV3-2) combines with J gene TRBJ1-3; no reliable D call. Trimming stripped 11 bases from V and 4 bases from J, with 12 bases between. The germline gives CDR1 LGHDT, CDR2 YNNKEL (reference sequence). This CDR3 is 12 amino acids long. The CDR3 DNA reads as TGTGCCGCTCAAAACGTGGGAAACACCATATATTTT. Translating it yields CAAQNVGNTIYF.

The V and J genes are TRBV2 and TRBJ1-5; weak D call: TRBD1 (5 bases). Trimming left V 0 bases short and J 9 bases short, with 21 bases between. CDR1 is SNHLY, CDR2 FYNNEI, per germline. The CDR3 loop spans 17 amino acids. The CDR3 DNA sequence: TGTGCCAGCAGTGAAGCGCTCGGACACCAGCGATCAGTGCCCCAGCATTTT. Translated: CASSEALGHQRSVPQHF.

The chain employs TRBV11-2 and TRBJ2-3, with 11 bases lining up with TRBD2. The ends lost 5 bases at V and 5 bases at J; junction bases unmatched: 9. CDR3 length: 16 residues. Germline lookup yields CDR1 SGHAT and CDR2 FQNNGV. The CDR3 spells CASSLGVAGGRDTQYF. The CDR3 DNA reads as TGTGCCAGCAGCCTAGGGGTAGCGGGAGGGAGAGATACGCAGTATTTT. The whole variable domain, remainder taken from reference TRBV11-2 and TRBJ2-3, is EAGVAQSPRYKIIEKRQSVAFWCNPISGHATLYWYQQILGQGPKLLIQFQNNGVVDDSQLPKDRFSAERLKGVDSTLKIQPAKLEDSAVYLCASSLGVAGGRDTQYFGPGTRLTVL.

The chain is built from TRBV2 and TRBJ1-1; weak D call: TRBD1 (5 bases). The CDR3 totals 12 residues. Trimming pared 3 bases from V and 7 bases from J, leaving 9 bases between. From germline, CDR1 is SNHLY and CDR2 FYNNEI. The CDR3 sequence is CASSDRDLEAFF. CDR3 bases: TGTGCCAGCAGTGACCGGGACCTTGAAGCTTTCTTT.

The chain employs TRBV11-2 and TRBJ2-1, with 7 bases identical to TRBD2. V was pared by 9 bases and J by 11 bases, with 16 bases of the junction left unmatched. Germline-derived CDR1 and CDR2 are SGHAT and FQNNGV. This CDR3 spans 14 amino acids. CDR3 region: CASGGAGVTTKQFF. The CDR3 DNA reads TGTGCCAGTGGGGGTGCGGGGGTGACTACCAAGCAGTTCTTC.

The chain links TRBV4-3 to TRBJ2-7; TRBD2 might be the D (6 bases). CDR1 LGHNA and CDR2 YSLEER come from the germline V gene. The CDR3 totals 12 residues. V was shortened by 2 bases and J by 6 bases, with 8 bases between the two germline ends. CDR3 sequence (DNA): TGCGCCAGCAGCCAACACGGGGGCGAGCAGTACTTC. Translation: CASSQHGGEQYF.

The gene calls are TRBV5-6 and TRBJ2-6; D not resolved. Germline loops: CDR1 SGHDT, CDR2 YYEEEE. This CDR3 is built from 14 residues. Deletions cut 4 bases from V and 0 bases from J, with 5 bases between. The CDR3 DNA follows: TGTGCCAGCAGCCTCTTCTCTGGGGCCAACGTCCTGACTTTC. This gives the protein CASSLFSGANVLTF.

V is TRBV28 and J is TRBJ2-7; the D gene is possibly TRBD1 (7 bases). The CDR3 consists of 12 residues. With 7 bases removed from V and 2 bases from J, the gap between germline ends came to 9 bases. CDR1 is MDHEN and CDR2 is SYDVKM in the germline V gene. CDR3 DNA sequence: TGTGCCAGCACCAGGGGGGCCTACGAGCAGTACTTC. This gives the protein CASTRGAYEQYF.